This T cell receptor beta chain was sequenced during a study of T cells in Graves' hyperthyroidism and ophthalmopathy. Amplified TCR beta CDR3 regions came from RNA transcripts. An initial round of RT-PCR targeting the TCR CDR3 relied on the HTBI primer set. TCRdb analysed the multiplex PCR reads with MiXCR anew, one entry per CDR3 protein. The data contain about 640,000 distinct CDR3 sequences, less than 25% of them seen just once; the ten biggest clones take up under 35%. This clonotype was recorded at least ten times. Its cognate antigen is unknown. Study observations and caveats: In the analysis, a 13 V-J model separated ophthalmopathy from stable hyperthyroidism.

CDR3 length: 14 amino acids. From germline, CDR1 is SGHTA and CDR2 FQGTGA. Trimming pared 4 bases from V and 3 bases from J, leaving 11 bases between. This clonotype was obtained from a man aged 25-45 years with Graves' ophthalmopathy. V and J are TRBV7-3 and TRBJ2-3, with D perhaps matching TRBD1 or TRBD2 (5 bases each). Specimen: blood. The CDR3 coding sequence is TGTGCCAGCAGCTCGGGGCTCACGACAGATACGCAGTATTTT. Its translation is CASSSGLTTDTQYF.